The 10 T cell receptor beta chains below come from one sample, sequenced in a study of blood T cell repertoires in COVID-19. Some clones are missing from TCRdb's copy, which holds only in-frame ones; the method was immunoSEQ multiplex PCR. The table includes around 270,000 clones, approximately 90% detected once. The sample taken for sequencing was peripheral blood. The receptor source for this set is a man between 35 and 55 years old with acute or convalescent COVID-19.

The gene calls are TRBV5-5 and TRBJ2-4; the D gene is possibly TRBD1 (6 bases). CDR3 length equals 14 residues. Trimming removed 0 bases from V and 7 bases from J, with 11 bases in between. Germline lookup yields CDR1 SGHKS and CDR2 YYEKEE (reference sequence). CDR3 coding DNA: TGTGCCAGCAGCTTGGCGGGTAGGGGGAACATTCAGTACTTC. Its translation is CASSLAGRGNIQYF.

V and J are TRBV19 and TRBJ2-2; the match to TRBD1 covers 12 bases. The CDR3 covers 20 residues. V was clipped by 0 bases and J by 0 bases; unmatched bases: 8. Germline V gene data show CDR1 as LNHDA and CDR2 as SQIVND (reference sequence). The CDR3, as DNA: TGTGCCAGTAGTATAGATGAGGGCGGGACAGGGGGCGCGAACACCGGGGAGCTGTTTTTT. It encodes CASSIDEGGTGGANTGELFF. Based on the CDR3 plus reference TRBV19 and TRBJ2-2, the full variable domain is DGGITQSPKYLFRKEGQNVTLSCEQNLNHDAMYWYRQDPGQGLRLIYYSQIVNDFQKGDIAEGYSVSREKKESFPLTVTSAQKNPTAFYLCASSIDEGGTGGANTGELFFGEGSRLTVL.

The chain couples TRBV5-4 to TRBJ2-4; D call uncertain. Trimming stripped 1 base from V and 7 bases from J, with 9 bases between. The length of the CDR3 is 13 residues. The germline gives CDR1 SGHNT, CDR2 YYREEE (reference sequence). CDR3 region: CASSLQIENIQYF. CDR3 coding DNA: TGTGCCAGCAGCTTGCAAATTGAGAACATTCAGTACTTC.

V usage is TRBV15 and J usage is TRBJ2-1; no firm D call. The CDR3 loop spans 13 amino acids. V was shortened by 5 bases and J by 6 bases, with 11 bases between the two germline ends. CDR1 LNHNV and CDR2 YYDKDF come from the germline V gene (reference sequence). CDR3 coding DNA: TGTGCCACCAGCCCCTTCCTAGGCAATGAGCAGTTCTTC. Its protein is CATSPFLGNEQFF.

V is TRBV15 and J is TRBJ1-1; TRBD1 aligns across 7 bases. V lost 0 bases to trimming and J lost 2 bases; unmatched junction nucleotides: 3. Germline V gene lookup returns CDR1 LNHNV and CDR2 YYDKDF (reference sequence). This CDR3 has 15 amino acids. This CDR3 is CATSREGGRNTEAFF. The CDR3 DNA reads TGTGCCACCAGCAGAGAAGGGGGCAGAAACACTGAAGCTTTCTTT.

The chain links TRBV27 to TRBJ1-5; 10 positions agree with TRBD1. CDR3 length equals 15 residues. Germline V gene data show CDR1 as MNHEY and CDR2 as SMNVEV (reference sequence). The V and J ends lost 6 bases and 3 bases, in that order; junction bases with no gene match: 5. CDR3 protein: CASRKTGGDNQPQHF. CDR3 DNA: TGTGCCAGCAGGAAGACAGGGGGCGACAATCAGCCCCAGCATTTT.

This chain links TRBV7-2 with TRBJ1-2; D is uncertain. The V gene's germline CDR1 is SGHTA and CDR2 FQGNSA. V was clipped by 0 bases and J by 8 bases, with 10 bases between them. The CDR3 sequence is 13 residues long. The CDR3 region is CASSLAQEGGYTF. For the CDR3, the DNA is TGTGCCAGCAGCTTAGCGCAAGAGGGAGGCTACACCTTC.

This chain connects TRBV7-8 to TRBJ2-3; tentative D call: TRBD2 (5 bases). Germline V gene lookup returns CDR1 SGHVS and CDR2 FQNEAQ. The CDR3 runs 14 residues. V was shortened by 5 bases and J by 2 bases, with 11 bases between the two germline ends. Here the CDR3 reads CASSPSGITDTQYF. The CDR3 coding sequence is TGTGCCAGCAGCCCAAGCGGAATCACAGATACGCAGTATTTT.

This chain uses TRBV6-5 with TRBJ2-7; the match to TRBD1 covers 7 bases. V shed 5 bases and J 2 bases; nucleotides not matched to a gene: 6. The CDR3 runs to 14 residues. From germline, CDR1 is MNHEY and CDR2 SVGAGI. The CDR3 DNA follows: TGTGCCAGCAGTCCCTGGGACAGTACCTACGAGCAGTACTTC. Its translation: CASSPWDSTYEQYF.

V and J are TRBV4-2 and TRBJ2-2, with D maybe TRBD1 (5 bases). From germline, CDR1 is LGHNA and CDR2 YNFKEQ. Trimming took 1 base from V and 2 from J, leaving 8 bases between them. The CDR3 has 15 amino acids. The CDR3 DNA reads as TGTGCCAGCAGCCAAGGGCAGGGAAACACCGGGGAGCTGTTTTTT. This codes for CASSQGQGNTGELFF.